This T cell receptor beta chain was obtained from a study of beta chain features in type 1 diabetes. Study-wide findings and caveats: Whether TCRB rearrangement is influenced by HLA type went unresolved here. All four CD4+ subsets of Type 1 diabetes patients contained TCRB CDR3s that were moderately but significantly shorter.

This CDR3 spans 17 amino acids. The V segment lost 6 bases and the J segment 0 bases; nucleotides outside the gene matches: 10. Per germline, CDR1 MNHEY and CDR2 SMNVEV (reference sequence). The entirety of the isolated RNA underwent reverse transcription, so expressed TCRB transcripts were sequenced. Sequenced by immunoSEQ multiplex PCR; TCRdb stores in-frame clones only, minus some. The sample includes approximately 130,000 clones, 17% of them seen just once. The table lists this clone with a few counts. No antigen is known for it. V is TRBV27 and J is TRBJ2-7, with 11 bases lining up with TRBD2. Input material: central memory CD4+ T cells from blood. The sequence was collected from a man between 18 and 35 years old with type 1 diabetes. The CDR3, as DNA: TGTGCCAGCAGACCGGGACTAGCGGTACTTTCCTCCTACGAGCAGTACTTC. The encoded protein is CASRPGLAVLSSYEQYF.